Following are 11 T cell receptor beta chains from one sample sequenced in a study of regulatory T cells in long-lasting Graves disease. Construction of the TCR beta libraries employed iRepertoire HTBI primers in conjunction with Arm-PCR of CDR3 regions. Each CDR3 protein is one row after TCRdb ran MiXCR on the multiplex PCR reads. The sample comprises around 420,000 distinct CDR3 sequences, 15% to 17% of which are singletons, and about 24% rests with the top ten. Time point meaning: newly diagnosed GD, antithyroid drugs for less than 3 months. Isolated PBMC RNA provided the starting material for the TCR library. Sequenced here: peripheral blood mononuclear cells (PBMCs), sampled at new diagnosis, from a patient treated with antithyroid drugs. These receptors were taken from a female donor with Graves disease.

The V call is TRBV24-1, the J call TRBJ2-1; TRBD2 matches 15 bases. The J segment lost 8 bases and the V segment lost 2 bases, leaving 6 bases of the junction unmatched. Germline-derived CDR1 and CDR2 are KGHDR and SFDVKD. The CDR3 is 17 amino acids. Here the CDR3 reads CATSDWTSGGARDEQFF. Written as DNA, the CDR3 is TGTGCCACCAGTGATTGGACTAGCGGGGGGGCTAGGGATGAGCAGTTCTTC.

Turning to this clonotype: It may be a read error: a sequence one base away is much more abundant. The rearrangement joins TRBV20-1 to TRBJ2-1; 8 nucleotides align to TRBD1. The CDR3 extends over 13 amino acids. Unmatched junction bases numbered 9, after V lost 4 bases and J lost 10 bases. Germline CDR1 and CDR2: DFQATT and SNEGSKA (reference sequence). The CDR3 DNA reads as TGCAGTGCTAAATCGGGACAGGCCTACGAGCAGTTCTTC. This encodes CSAKSGQAYEQFF.

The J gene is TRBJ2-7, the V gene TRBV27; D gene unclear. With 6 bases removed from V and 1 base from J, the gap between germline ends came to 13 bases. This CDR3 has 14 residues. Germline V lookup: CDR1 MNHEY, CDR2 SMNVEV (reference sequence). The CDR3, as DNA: TGTGCCAGCAGCCCCGGGCCCCCTTCCTACGAGCAGTACTTC. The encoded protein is CASSPGPPSYEQYF.

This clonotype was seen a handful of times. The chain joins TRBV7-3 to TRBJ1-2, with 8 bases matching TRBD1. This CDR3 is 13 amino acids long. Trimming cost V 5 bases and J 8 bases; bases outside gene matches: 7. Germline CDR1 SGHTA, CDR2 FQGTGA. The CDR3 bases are TGTGCCAGCAGCCGGACAGGGTCTCGCGGCTACACCTTC. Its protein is CASSRTGSRGYTF.

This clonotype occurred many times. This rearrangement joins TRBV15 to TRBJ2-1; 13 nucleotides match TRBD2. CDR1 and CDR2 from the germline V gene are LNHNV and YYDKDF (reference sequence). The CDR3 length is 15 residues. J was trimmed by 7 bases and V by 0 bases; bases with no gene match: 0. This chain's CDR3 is CATSRELAGGNEQFF. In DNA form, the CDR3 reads TGTGCCACCAGCAGAGAACTAGCGGGAGGGAATGAGCAGTTCTTC.

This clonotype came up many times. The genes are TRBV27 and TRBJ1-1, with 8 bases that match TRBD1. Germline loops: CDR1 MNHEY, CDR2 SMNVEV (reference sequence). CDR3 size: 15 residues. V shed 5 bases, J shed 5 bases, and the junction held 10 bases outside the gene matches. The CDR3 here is CASSPMYRGLTEAFF. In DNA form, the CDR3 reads TGTGCCAGCAGTCCGATGTACAGGGGGTTGACTGAAGCTTTCTTT.

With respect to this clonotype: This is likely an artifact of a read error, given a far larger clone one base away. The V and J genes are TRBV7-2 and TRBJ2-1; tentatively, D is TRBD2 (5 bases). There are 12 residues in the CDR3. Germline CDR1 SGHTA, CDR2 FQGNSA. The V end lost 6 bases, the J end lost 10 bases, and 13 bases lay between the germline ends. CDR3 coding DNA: TGTGCCAGCAGACTCCAGAGAGGGGAGCAGTTCTTC. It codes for CASRLQRGEQFF. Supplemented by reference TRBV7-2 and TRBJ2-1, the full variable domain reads GAGVSQSPSNKVTEKGKDVELRCDPISGHTALYWYRQSLGQGLEFLIYFQGNSAPDKSGLPSDRFSAERTGGSVSTLTIQRTQQEDSAVYLCASRLQRGEQFFGPGTRLTVL.

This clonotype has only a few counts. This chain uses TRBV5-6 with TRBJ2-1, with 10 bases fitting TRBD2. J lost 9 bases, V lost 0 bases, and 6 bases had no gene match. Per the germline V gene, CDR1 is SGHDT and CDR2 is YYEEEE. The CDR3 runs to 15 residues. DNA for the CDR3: TGTGCCAGCAGCTTGGCCAGCGGGAGGGAGAGTGAGCAGTTCTTC. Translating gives CASSLASGRESEQFF.

CDR3 sequence (DNA): TGTGCCAGCAGCGTCGGGACACTAGCGGCCGAAACGGATGAGCAGTTCTTC. Amino acids: CASSVGTLAAETDEQFF. The chain recombines TRBV7-9 with TRBJ2-1, with 8 bases aligning to TRBD2. The germline gives CDR1 SEHNR, CDR2 FQNEAQ (reference sequence). V shed 5 bases and J 8 bases; nucleotides not matched to a gene: 17. The CDR3 runs 17 residues.

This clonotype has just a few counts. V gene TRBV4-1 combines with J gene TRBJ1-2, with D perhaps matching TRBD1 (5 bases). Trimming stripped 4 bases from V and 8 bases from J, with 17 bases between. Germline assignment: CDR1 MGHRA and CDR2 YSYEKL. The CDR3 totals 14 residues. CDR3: CASSRVVGVVGYTF. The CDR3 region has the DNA TGCGCCAGCAGCCGAGTGGTGGGGGTTGTGGGCTACACCTTC.

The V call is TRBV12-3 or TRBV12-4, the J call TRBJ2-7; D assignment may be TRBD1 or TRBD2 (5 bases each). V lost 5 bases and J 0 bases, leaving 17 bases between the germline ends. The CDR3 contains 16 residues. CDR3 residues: CASSPSRDGNSYEQYF. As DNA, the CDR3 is TGTGCCAGCAGTCCTAGCCGGGACGGCAACTCCTACGAGCAGTACTTC.